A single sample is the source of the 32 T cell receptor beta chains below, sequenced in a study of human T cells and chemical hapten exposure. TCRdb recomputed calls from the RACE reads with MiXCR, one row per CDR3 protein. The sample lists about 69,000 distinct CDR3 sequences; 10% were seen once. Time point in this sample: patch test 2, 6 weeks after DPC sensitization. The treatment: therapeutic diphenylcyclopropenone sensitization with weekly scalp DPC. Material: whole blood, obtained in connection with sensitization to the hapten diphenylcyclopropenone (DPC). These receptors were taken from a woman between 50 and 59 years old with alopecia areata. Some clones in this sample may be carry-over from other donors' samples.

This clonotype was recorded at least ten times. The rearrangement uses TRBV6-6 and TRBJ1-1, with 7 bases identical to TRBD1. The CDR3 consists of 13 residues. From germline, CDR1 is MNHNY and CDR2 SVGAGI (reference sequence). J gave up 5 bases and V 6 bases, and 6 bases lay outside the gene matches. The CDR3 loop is CASSGTEGTEAFF. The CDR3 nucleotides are TGTGCCAGCAGCGGGACAGAAGGGACTGAAGCTTTCTTT.

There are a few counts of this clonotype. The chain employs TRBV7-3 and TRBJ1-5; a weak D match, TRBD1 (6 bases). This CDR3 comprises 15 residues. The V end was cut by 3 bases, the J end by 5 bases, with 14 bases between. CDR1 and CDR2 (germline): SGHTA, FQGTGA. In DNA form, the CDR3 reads TGTGCCAGCAGCTTTCCCAGGGGATGGGATCAGCCCCAGCATTTT. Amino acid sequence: CASSFPRGWDQPQHF.

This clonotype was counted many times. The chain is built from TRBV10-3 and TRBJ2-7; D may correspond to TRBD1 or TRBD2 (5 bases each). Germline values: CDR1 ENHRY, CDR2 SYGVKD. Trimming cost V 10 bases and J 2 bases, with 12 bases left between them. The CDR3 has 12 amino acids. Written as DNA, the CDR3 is TGTGCCAGTAGGGACGAGCCCTACGAGCAGTACTTC. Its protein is CASRDEPYEQYF.

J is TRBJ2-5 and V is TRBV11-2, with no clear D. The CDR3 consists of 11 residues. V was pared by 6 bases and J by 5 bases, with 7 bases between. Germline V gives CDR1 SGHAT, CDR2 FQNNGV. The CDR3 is CASRFSETQYF. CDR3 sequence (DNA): TGTGCCAGCAGGTTTTCCGAGACCCAGTACTTC.

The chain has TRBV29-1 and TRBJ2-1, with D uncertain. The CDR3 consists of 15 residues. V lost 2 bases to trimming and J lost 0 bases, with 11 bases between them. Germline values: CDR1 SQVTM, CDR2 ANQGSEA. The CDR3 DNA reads TGCAGCGTTGAATCGGATGCAAACTCCTACAATGAGCAGTTCTTC. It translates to CSVESDANSYNEQFF.

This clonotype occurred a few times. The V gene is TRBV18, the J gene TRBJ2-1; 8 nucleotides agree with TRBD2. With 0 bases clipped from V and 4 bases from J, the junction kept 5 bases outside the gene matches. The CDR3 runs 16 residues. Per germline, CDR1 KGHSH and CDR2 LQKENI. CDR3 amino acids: CASSPPLAGTYNEQFF. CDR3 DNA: TGTGCCAGCTCACCACCCCTAGCGGGCACTTACAATGAGCAGTTCTTC.

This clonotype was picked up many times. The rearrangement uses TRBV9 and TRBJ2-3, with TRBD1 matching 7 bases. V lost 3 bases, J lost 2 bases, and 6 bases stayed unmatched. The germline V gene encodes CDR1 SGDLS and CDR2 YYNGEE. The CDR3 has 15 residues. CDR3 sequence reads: CASSGSGGVTDTQYF. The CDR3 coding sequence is TGTGCCAGCAGCGGATCAGGGGGAGTCACAGATACGCAGTATTTT.

The CDR3 DNA reads as TGTGCCAGCGAAGCCCCCGGGAGCTACAATGAGCAGTTCTTC. Translated: CASEAPGSYNEQFF. The J gene is TRBJ2-1, the V gene TRBV25-1; perhaps TRBD2 as D (6 bases). The V end lost 8 bases, the J end lost 3 bases, and 14 bases lay between the germline ends. The CDR3 is 14 residues long. CDR1 is MGHDK, CDR2 SYGVNS, per germline.

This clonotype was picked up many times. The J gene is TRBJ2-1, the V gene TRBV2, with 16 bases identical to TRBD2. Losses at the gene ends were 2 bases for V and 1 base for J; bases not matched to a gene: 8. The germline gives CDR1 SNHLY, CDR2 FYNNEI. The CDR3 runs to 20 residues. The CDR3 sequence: CASSEQGLAGGVGSYNEQFF. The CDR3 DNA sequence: TGTGCCAGCAGTGAACAGGGACTAGCGGGAGGGGTCGGGTCCTACAATGAGCAGTTCTTC.

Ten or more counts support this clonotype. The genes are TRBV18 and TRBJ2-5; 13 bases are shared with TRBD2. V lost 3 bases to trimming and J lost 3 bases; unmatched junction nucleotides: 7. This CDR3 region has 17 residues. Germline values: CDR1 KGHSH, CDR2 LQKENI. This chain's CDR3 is CASSPLRLAGGKETQYF. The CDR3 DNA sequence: TGTGCCAGCTCACCGTTGAGACTAGCGGGAGGTAAAGAGACCCAGTACTTC.

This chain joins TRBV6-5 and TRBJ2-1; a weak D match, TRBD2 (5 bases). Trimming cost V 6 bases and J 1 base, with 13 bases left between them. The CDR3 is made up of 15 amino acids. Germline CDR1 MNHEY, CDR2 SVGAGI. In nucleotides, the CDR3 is TGTGCCAGCAGCCCCGGAGGTTTTTCCTACAATGAGCAGTTCTTC. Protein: CASSPGGFSYNEQFF.

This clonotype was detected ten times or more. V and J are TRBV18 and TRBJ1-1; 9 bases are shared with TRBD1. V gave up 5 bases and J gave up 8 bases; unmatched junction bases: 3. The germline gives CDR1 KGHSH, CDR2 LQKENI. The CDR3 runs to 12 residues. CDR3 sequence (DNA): TGTGCCAGCTCAACGGGACAGGGAGAAGCTTTCTTT. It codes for CASSTGQGEAFF.

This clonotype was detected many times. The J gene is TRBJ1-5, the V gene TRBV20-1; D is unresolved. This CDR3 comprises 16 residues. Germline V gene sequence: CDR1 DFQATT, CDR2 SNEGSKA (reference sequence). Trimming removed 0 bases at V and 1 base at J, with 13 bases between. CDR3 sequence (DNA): TGCAGTGCTAGAGATCGGTCGGGGTGGAGCAATCAGCCCCAGCATTTT. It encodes CSARDRSGWSNQPQHF.

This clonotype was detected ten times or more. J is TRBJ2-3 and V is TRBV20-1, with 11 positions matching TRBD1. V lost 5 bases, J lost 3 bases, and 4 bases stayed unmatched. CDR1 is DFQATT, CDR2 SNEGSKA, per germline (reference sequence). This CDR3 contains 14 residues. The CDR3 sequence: CSAGTGGNTDTQYF. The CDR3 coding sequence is TGCAGTGCTGGGACAGGGGGAAATACAGATACGCAGTATTTT.

In DNA form, the CDR3 reads TGCGCCAGCAGCTTGCCGGAAAGCAGGCCGACCAATGAGCAGTTCTTC. This gives the protein CASSLPESRPTNEQFF. This chain connects TRBV5-1 to TRBJ2-1; D remains ambiguous. CDR1 and CDR2 from the germline V gene are SGHRS and YFSETQ. The CDR3 contains 16 residues. The V gene lost 1 base and the J gene lost 6 bases, with 17 bases spanning the gap.

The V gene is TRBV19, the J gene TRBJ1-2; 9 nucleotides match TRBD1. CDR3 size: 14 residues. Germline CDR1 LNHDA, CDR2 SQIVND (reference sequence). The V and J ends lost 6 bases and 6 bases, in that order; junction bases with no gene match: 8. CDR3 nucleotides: TGTGCCAGTAGGGGAACCGGGACAGGGAATGGCTACACCTTC. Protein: CASRGTGTGNGYTF.

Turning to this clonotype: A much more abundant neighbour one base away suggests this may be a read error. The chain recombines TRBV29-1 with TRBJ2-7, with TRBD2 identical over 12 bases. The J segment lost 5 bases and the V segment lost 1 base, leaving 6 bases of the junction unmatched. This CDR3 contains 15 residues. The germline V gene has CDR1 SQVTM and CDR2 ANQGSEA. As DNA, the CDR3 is TGCAGCGTTGAAGGACCTAGCGGGAGGGACCACGAGCAGTACTTC. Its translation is CSVEGPSGRDHEQYF.

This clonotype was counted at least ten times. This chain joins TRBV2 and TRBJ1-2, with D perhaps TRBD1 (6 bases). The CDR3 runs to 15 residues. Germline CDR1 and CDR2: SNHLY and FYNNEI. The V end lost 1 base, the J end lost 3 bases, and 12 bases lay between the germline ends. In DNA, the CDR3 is TGTGCCAGCAGTGAAGAGACAGGCCTTTACTATGGCTACACCTTC. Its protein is CASSEETGLYYGYTF.

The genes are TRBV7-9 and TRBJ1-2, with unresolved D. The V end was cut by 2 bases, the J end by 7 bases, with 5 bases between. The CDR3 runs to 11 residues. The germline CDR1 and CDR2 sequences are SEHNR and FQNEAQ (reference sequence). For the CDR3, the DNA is TGTGCCAGCAGCTTATCTATTGGCTACACCTTC. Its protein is CASSLSIGYTF. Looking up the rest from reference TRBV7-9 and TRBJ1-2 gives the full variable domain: DTGVSQNPRHKITKRGQNVTFRCDPISEHNRLYWYRQTLGQGPEFLTYFQNEAQLEKSRLLSDRFSAERPKGSFSTLEIQRTEQGDSAMYLCASSLSIGYTFGSGTRLTVV.

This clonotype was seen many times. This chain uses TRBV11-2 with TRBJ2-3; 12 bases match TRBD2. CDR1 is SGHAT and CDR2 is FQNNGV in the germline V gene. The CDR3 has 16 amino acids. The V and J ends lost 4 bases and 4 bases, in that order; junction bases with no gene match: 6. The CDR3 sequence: CASSSLAGGPSDTQYF. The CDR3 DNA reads TGTGCCAGCAGCTCGCTAGCGGGAGGGCCCTCAGATACGCAGTATTTT.

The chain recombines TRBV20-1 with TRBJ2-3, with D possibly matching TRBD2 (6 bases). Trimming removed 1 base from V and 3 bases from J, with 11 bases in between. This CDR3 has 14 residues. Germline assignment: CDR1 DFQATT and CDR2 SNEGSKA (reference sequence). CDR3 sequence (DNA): TGCAGTGCTAGAGCGGGGCTAGCGACAGATACGCAGTATTTT. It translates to CSARAGLATDTQYF.

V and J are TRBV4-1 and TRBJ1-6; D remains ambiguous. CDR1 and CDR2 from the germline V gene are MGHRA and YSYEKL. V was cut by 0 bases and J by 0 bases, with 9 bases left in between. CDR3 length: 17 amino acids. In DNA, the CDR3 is TGCGCCAGCAGCCAAGATATGGCGAGCTCCTATAATTCACCCCTCCACTTT. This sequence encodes CASSQDMASSYNSPLHF.

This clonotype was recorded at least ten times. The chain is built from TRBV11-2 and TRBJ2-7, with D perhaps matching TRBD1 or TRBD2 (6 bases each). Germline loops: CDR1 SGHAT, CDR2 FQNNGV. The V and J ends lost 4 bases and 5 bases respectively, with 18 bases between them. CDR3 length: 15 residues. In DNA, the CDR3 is TGTGCCAGCAGCTCTATGGCGGGGACAACAAACGAGCAGTACTTC. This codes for CASSSMAGTTNEQYF. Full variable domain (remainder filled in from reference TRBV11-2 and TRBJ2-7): EAGVAQSPRYKIIEKRQSVAFWCNPISGHATLYWYQQILGQGPKLLIQFQNNGVVDDSQLPKDRFSAERLKGVDSTLKIQPAKLEDSAVYLCASSSMAGTTNEQYFGPGTRLTVT.

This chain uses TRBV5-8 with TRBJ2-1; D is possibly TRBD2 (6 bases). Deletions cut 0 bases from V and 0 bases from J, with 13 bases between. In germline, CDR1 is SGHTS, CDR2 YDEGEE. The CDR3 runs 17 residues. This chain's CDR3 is CASSLAVVTSSYNEQFF. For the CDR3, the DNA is TGTGCCAGCAGCTTGGCCGTAGTGACTAGCTCCTACAATGAGCAGTTCTTC.

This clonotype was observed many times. CDR3 in amino acids: CASSQELMGDTQYF. CDR3 DNA: TGTGCCAGCAGCCAAGAGCTTATGGGAGATACGCAGTATTTT. The rearrangement joins TRBV4-2 to TRBJ2-3; D remains unclear. Trimming removed 0 bases at V and 5 bases at J, with 9 bases between. The CDR3 sequence is 14 residues long. Germline V gene data show CDR1 as LGHNA and CDR2 as YNFKEQ.

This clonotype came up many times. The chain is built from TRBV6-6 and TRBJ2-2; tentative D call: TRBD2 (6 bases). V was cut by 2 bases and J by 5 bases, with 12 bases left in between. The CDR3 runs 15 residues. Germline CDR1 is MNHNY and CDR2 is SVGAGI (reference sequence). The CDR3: CASSYPRSGTGELFF. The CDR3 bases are TGTGCCAGCAGTTACCCCCGTAGCGGTACCGGGGAGCTGTTTTTT.

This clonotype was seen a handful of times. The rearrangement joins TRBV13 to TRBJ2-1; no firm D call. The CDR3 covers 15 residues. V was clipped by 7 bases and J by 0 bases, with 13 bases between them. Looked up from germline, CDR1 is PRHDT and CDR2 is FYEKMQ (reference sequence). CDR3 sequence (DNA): TGTGCCAGCAAGTCGGGCAGAAGCTCCTACAATGAGCAGTTCTTC. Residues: CASKSGRSSYNEQFF.

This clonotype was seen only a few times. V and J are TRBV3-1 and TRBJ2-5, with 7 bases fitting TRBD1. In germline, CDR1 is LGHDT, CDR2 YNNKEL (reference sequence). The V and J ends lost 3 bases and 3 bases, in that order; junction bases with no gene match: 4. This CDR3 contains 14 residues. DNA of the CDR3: TGTGCCAGCAGCCACACGGGGACAGAAGAGACCCAGTACTTC. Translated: CASSHTGTEETQYF.

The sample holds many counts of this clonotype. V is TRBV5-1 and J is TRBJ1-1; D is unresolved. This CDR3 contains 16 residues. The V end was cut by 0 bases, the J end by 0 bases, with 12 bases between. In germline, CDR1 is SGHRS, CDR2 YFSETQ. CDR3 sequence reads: CASSLVNSNLNTEAFF. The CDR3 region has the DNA TGCGCCAGCAGCTTGGTCAACAGTAACTTGAACACTGAAGCTTTCTTT.

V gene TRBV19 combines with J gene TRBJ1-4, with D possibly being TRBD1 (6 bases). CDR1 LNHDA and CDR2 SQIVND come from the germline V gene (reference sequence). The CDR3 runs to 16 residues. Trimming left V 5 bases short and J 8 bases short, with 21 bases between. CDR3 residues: CASSVPGHLPVEKLFF. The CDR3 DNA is TGTGCCAGTAGTGTTCCGGGACATCTTCCCGTGGAAAAACTGTTTTTT.

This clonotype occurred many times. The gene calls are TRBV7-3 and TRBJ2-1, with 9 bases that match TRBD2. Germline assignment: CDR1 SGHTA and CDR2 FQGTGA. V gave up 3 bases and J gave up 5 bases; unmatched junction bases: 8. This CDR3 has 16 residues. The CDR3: CASSFSGSPPDNEQFF. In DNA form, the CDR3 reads TGTGCCAGCAGCTTTAGCGGGAGCCCCCCGGACAATGAGCAGTTCTTC.

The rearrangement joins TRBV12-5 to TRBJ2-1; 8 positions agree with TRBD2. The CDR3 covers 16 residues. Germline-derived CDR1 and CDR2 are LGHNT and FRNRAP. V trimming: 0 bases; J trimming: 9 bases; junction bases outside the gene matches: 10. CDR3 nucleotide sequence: TGTGCTAGTGGTTTGGTAGGCAGCGGGAGTAGCTCTGAGCAGTTCTTC. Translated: CASGLVGSGSSSEQFF.